Below are 30 T cell receptor beta chains sequenced from a single sample in a study of vaccination effects on CD4 cells after COVID-19. After expansion with viral peptide pools in the ViraFEST assay, antigen-specific CD4+ T cells were sequenced. Isolating CD4+ T cells followed more than eight days of culture. Vaccinated participants had no history of SARS-CoV-2 infection and tested negative for nucleocapsid antibodies. The table came from immunoSEQ multiplex PCR; TCRdb's copy has only in-frame clones and leaves some out. The sample carries about 52,000 clones, 75% to 85% recorded once. These receptors' antigens are unknown. The material sequenced was CD4+ T cells from PBMCs cultured with HCoV-OC43 spike peptides, taken before COVID-19 vaccination. Subset of the sample: HCoV-OC43 spike overlapping peptide pool stimulation. These TCRs come from a human donor who received a COVID-19 vaccine.

The rearrangement uses TRBV6-5 and TRBJ1-2; D is possibly TRBD1 (5 bases). Germline lookup yields CDR1 MNHEY and CDR2 SVGAGI. V was cut by 5 bases and J by 5 bases, with 12 bases left in between. The CDR3 length is 13 residues. CDR3 bases: TGTGCCAGCAGTAAGACAGAGAGTTATGGCTACACCTTC. It codes for CASSKTESYGYTF.

The CDR3 loop is CSASRGGYDYGYTF. CDR3 in DNA: TGCAGTGCTAGTCGCGGGGGATACGACTATGGCTACACCTTC. This chain links TRBV20-1 with TRBJ1-2; D perhaps matches TRBD1 (5 bases). This CDR3 has 14 amino acids. The germline V gene has CDR1 DFQATT and CDR2 SNEGSKA (reference sequence). V was cut by 3 bases and J by 3 bases, with 14 bases left in between.

CDR3 in DNA: TGTGCCAGCAGGAGGTCGCCTAATGAAAAACTGTTTTTT. The encoded protein is CASRRSPNEKLFF. The chain is built from TRBV12-3 or TRBV12-4 and TRBJ1-4; D uncertain. V was cut by 6 bases and J by 3 bases, with 8 bases left in between. The CDR3 sequence is 13 residues long.

J is TRBJ2-1 and V is TRBV5-4, with 7 bases lining up with TRBD1. The trim removed 4 bases at V and 10 bases at J, leaving 5 bases unmatched. This CDR3 is built from 12 residues. CDR1 SGHNT and CDR2 YYREEE come from the germline V gene (reference sequence). The chain's CDR3 is CASSTDRAEQFF. The CDR3 nucleotides read TGTGCCAGCAGCACCGACAGGGCCGAGCAGTTCTTC.

CDR3 sequence (DNA): TGTGCCAGCTCACCACCCGGGGGGACTAACTATGGCTACACCTTC. Translating it yields CASSPPGGTNYGYTF. The chain links TRBV18 to TRBJ1-2; D is possibly TRBD1 (5 bases). The germline gives CDR1 KGHSH, CDR2 LQKENI. V dropped 0 bases and J dropped 0 bases, with 8 bases sitting between them. The CDR3 is made up of 15 amino acids.

This clone has a single count. J is TRBJ1-2 and V is TRBV24-1; D unclear. The V gene lost 4 bases and the J gene lost 8 bases, with 7 bases spanning the gap. CDR3 length: 11 amino acids. Per the germline V gene, CDR1 is KGHDR and CDR2 is SFDVKD. CDR3 protein: CATSEGSGYTF. The CDR3 DNA is TGTGCCACCAGTGAGGGGAGCGGCTACACCTTC.

The chain recombines TRBV7-8 with TRBJ1-2; the match to TRBD1 covers 7 bases. J lost 4 bases, V lost 5 bases, and 7 bases had no gene match. This CDR3 has 14 residues. Germline lookup yields CDR1 SGHVS and CDR2 FQNEAQ. The chain's CDR3 is CASSPAPGGYGYTF. In nucleotides, the CDR3 is TGTGCCAGCAGCCCAGCCCCAGGGGGCTATGGCTACACCTTC.

The V call is TRBV5-4, the J call TRBJ1-1; perhaps TRBD1 as D (5 bases). V shed 7 bases and J shed 1 base, with 14 bases lying between them. The CDR3 runs to 14 residues. Germline V lookup: CDR1 SGHNT, CDR2 YYREEE (reference sequence). DNA for the CDR3: TGTGCCAGCGGCCGTGGGGGAGAGAACACTGAAGCTTTCTTT. Protein sequence: CASGRGGENTEAFF.

The V call is TRBV2, the J call TRBJ1-5, with D hard to call. Germline lookup yields CDR1 SNHLY and CDR2 FYNNEI. Trimming took 5 bases from V and 6 from J, leaving 8 bases between them. The CDR3 runs 12 residues. In nucleotides, the CDR3 is TGTGCCAGCAGTAGGACCTCTCAGCCCCAGCATTTT. Its translation: CASSRTSQPQHF.

This clone was picked up one time. The genes are TRBV30 and TRBJ1-2, with D possibly matching TRBD1 (5 bases). The V gene's germline CDR1 is GTSNPN and CDR2 SVGIG (reference sequence). The CDR3 covers 13 residues. Between the trimmed V and J ends, which lost 3 bases and 8 bases, there was a span of 16 bases. CDR3 protein: CAWSEPGAQGYTF. The CDR3 DNA follows: TGTGCCTGGAGCGAACCCGGGGCCCAAGGCTACACCTTC.

V is TRBV7-2 and J is TRBJ2-1; 7 bases fit TRBD1. The J segment lost 4 bases and the V segment lost 4 bases, leaving 7 bases of the junction unmatched. CDR3 length: 15 amino acids. Per germline, CDR1 SGHTA and CDR2 FQGNSA. The CDR3 sequence is CASSSRRQGYNEQFF. CDR3 DNA: TGTGCCAGCAGCTCCCGGAGACAGGGATACAATGAGCAGTTCTTC.

The rearrangement joins TRBV6-5 to TRBJ2-3; no reliable D call. There are 13 residues in the CDR3. CDR1 and CDR2 from the germline V gene are MNHEY and SVGAGI. The V end was cut by 6 bases, the J end by 1 base, with 8 bases between. CDR3 in DNA: TGTGCCAGCAGAAGTCAGGGCACAGATACGCAGTATTTT. It is translated as CASRSQGTDTQYF.

This chain links TRBV29-1 with TRBJ2-3, with 8 bases lining up with TRBD2. The CDR3 is 13 amino acids. Trimming at V came to 4 bases and at J to 4 bases, leaving 4 bases not matched to a gene. Looked up from germline, CDR1 is SQVTM and CDR2 is ANQGSEA. The CDR3: CSVVTGGADTQYF. For the CDR3, the DNA is TGCAGCGTTGTAACGGGGGGGGCAGATACGCAGTATTTT.

V usage is TRBV11-2 and J usage is TRBJ2-3; TRBD1 or TRBD2 may be the D gene (5 bases each). The germline gives CDR1 SGHAT, CDR2 FQNNGV. The CDR3 length is 15 residues. Trimming took off 5 bases at V and 5 bases at J, with 17 bases between the two ends. In DNA, the CDR3 is TGTGCCAGCAGCCGGCGTTGGGGGTGGAAAGATACGCAGTATTTT. Protein sequence: CASSRRWGWKDTQYF.

This clone turned up a few times. Here the CDR3 reads CASSPSWGRGNEKLFF. In nucleotides, the CDR3 is TGTGCCAGCAGTCCAAGCTGGGGACGGGGAAATGAAAAACTGTTTTTT. The rearrangement uses TRBV2 and TRBJ1-4; TRBD1 might be the D (5 bases). Trimming removed 5 bases from V and 5 bases from J, with 18 bases in between. CDR1 and CDR2 from the germline V gene are SNHLY and FYNNEI. The CDR3 is made up of 16 amino acids.

The genes are TRBV3-1 (or the pseudogene TRBV3-2) and TRBJ1-1, with D tentatively TRBD1 (5 bases). CDR1 LGHDT and CDR2 YNNKEL come from the germline V gene (reference sequence). V was pared by 4 bases and J by 10 bases, with 19 bases between. The CDR3 runs 14 residues. The CDR3 region is CASSPTGGSGRAFF. Written as DNA, the CDR3 is TGTGCCAGCAGCCCGACGGGGGGGAGTGGACGAGCTTTCTTT.

The genes are TRBV6-6 and TRBJ2-1; no definite D call. V was cut by 2 bases and J by 5 bases, with 7 bases left in between. The CDR3 has 13 residues. Germline V lookup: CDR1 MNHNY, CDR2 SVGAGI (reference sequence). The CDR3: CASSYGTNNEQFF. CDR3 coding DNA: TGTGCCAGCAGTTACGGAACGAACAATGAGCAGTTCTTC.

This clone showed up just a few times. The V gene is TRBV19, the J gene TRBJ2-7, with D perhaps TRBD2 (6 bases). CDR1 and CDR2 from the germline V gene are LNHDA and SQIVND (reference sequence). The CDR3 is 16 amino acids. Deletions cut 5 bases from V and 2 bases from J, with 19 bases between. This chain's CDR3 is CASSSTPRDGTYEQYV. CDR3 coding DNA: TGTGCCAGTAGTTCGACGCCGCGGGACGGAACCTACGAGCAGTACGTC.

The chain links TRBV2 to TRBJ2-7, with D perhaps TRBD1 (6 bases). The CDR3 covers 13 residues. The germline gives CDR1 SNHLY, CDR2 FYNNEI. V dropped 4 bases and J dropped 1 base, with 8 bases sitting between them. The CDR3 loop is CASSVDSSYEQYV. In DNA, the CDR3 is TGTGCCAGCAGTGTGGACAGTTCCTACGAGCAGTACGTC.

This clone has just one count. The V call is TRBV3-1 (or the pseudogene TRBV3-2), the J call TRBJ2-5; 16 nucleotides agree with TRBD2. CDR3 size: 16 residues. Per germline, CDR1 LGHDT and CDR2 YNNKEL (reference sequence). J was trimmed by 4 bases and V by 4 bases; bases with no gene match: 3. The CDR3, as DNA: TGTGCCAGCAGCCCCGGGACTAGCGGGGGGGGAGAGACCCAGTACTTC. Its protein product is CASSPGTSGGGETQYF.

The rearrangement links TRBV5-1 to TRBJ2-2, with D perhaps matching TRBD1 (6 bases). V lost 1 base and J 6 bases, leaving 13 bases between the germline ends. The germline V gene encodes CDR1 SGHRS and CDR2 YFSETQ. This CDR3 is built from 15 residues. CDR3 in amino acids: CASSLYPGAAGELFF. CDR3 sequence (DNA): TGCGCCAGCAGCTTGTATCCAGGGGCTGCCGGGGAGCTGTTTTTT. The variable domain in full, completed from reference TRBV5-1 and TRBJ2-2, reads KAGVTQTPRYLIKTRGQQVTLSCSPISGHRSVSWYQQTPGQGLQFLFEYFSETQRNKGNFPGRFSGRQFSNSRSEMNVSTLELGDSALYLCASSLYPGAAGELFFGEGSRLTVL.

This sequence joins TRBV12-5 and TRBJ2-2; either TRBD1 or TRBD2 may supply D (6 bases each). CDR3 length: 17 amino acids. V lost 1 base, J lost 3 bases, and 15 bases lay in between. In germline, CDR1 is LGHNT, CDR2 FRNRAP. DNA of the CDR3: TGTGCTAGTGGTTTGGGAGGTCCGGGGGCCCACACCGGGGAGCTGTTTTTT. Its protein product is CASGLGGPGAHTGELFF.

This clone was observed once. The V gene is TRBV30, the J gene TRBJ2-2; D possibly corresponds to TRBD1 (5 bases). Trimming pared 3 bases from V and 1 base from J, leaving 15 bases between. The CDR3 length is 16 residues. Germline CDR1 reads GTSNPN; CDR2 reads SVGIG (reference sequence). The CDR3 here is CAWRSGRALNTGELFF. The CDR3 DNA sequence: TGTGCCTGGAGGTCGGGCAGGGCACTGAACACCGGGGAGCTGTTTTTT.

Only a few counts were recorded for this clone. The CDR3: CASSYGTGELFF. In DNA, the CDR3 is TGCGCCAGCAGCTACGGGACCGGGGAGCTGTTTTTT. The chain uses TRBV5-1 and TRBJ2-2; D gene uncertain. The CDR3 length is 12 residues. The V gene lost 3 bases and the J gene lost 5 bases, with 5 bases spanning the gap. In germline, CDR1 is SGHRS, CDR2 YFSETQ.

The chain joins TRBV5-5 to TRBJ1-4, with TRBD1 matching 7 bases. The CDR3 is made up of 14 amino acids. Trimming took 4 bases from V and 6 from J; bases not matched to a gene: 6. Germline V gene sequence: CDR1 SGHKS, CDR2 YYEKEE (reference sequence). The CDR3 is CASSMPQGDEKLFF. Written as DNA, the CDR3 is TGTGCCAGCAGCATGCCCCAGGGGGATGAAAAACTGTTTTTT.

This chain joins TRBV6-4 and TRBJ1-1, with D possibly TRBD1 on 6 matching bases. Germline V gives CDR1 MRHNA, CDR2 SNTAGT. Trimming pared 6 bases from V and 1 base from J, leaving 12 bases between. This CDR3 spans 14 amino acids. CDR3 amino acids: CASRAGTKNTEAFF. As DNA, the CDR3 is TGTGCCAGCAGAGCCGGGACAAAGAACACTGAAGCTTTCTTT.

The CDR3 DNA is TGTGCCAGCAGCAAAAGTGGGACTCTCGCTGAAAAACTGTTTTTT. Its protein is CASSKSGTLAEKLFF. The chain has TRBV3-1 (or the pseudogene TRBV3-2) and TRBJ1-4; tentatively, D is TRBD1 (5 bases). The V end lost 5 bases, the J end lost 7 bases, and 17 bases lay between the germline ends. This CDR3 contains 15 residues. The germline gives CDR1 LGHDT, CDR2 YNNKEL (reference sequence).

The V call is TRBV11-2, the J call TRBJ1-2; no clear D. The CDR3 extends over 16 amino acids. Germline CDR1 and CDR2: SGHAT and FQNNGV. The V gene lost 5 bases and the J gene lost 0 bases, with 16 bases spanning the gap. DNA of the CDR3: TGTGCCAGCAGCCCTAACATTGACCGCTCTAACTATGGCTACACCTTC. The encoded protein is CASSPNIDRSNYGYTF.

The chain combines TRBV5-1 with TRBJ2-1, with TRBD1 matching 8 bases. V gave up 1 base and J gave up 4 bases; unmatched junction bases: 4. The V gene's germline CDR1 is SGHRS and CDR2 YFSETQ. This CDR3 is 15 amino acids long. In DNA form, the CDR3 reads TGCGCCAGCAGCTTGCAGGGGGCGGGTTACAATGAGCAGTTCTTC. Translation gives CASSLQGAGYNEQFF.

V usage is TRBV5-5 and J usage is TRBJ1-1, with D tentatively TRBD1 (5 bases). Per the germline V gene, CDR1 is SGHKS and CDR2 is YYEKEE (reference sequence). The CDR3 spans 15 residues. The V gene lost 0 bases and the J gene lost 4 bases, with 13 bases spanning the gap. The CDR3, as DNA: TGTGCCAGCAGCTTGGGACCGCGGAGGGGCACTGAAGCTTTCTTT. Protein: CASSLGPRRGTEAFF.